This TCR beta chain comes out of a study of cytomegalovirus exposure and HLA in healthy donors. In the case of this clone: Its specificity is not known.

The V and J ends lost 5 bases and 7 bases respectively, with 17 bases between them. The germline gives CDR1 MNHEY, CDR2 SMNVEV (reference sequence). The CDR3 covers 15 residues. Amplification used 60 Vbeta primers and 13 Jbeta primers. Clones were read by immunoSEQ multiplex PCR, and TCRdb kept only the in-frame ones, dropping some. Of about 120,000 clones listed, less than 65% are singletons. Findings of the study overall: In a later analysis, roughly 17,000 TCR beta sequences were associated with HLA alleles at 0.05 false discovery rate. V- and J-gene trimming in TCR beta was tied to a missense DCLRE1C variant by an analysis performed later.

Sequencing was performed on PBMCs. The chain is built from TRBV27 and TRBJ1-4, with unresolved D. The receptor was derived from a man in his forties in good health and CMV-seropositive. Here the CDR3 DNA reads TGTGCCAGCAGTACCTGGACGGGCGGGAGTGAAAAACTGTTTTTT. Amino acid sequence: CASSTWTGGSEKLFF. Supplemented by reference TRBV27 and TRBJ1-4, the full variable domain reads EAQVTQNPRYLITVTGKKLTVTCSQNMNHEYMSWYRQDPGLGLRQIYYSMNVEVTDKGDVPEGYKVSRKEKRNFPLILESPSPNQTSLYFCASSTWTGGSEKLFFGSGTQLSVL.